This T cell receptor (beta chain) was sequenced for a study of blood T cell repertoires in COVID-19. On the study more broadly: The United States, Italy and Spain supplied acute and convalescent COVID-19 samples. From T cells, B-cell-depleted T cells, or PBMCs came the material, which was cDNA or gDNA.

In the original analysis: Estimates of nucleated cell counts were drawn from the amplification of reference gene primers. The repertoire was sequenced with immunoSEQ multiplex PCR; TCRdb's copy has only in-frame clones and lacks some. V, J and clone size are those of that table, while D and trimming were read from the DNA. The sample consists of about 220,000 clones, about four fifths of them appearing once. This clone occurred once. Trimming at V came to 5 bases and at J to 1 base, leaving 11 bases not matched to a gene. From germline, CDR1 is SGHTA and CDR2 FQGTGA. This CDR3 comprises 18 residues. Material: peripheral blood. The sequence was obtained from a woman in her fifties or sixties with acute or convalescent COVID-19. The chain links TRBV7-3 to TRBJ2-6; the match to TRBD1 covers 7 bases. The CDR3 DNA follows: TGTGCCAGCAGCCTCACCCCGACAGGGTGGTCTGGGGCCAACGTCCTGACTTTC. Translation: CASSLTPTGWSGANVLTF. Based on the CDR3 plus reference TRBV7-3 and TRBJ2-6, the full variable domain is GAGVSQTPSNKVTEKGKYVELRCDPISGHTALYWYRQSLGQGPEFLIYFQGTGAADDSGLPNDRFFAVRPEGSVSTLKIQRTERGDSAVYLCASSLTPTGWSGANVLTFGAGSRLTVL.